A selection of T cell receptor beta chains follows, all from one sample in a study of vaccination and CD4 T cells after COVID-19. No antigens are known for them. One entry per CDR3 protein, called by TCRdb with MiXCR from the PCR reads. Of 25,000 or so distinct CDR3 sequences in the sample, around two thirds are singletons; the top ten hold less than 25%. The sequencing used CD4+ T cells from blood, cultured in vitro, collected after SARS-CoV-2 vaccination. These receptors all stem from a human donor who received a COVID-19 vaccine. Both conserved end residues are part of each CDR3. D genes are given only for firm matches. Clone sizes are given selectively: once, few, many, or a class where the clone is expanded.

CDR3nt	CDR3aa	v_gene	j_gene	d_gene	abundance
TGCAGTCCGCTAAGGCAGCGGGGGGGCCGAAATGAGCAGTTCTTC	CSPLRQRGGRNEQFF	TRBV20-1	TRBJ2-1	TRBD2	-
TGTGCCAGCAAACGTGTAACAGGGACGGCTGAAGCTTTCTTT	CASKRVTGTAEAFF	TRBV9	TRBJ1-1	-	-
TGTGCCAGCAGTTTTGGACTAGCGGGCATCAATGAGCAGTTCTTC	CASSFGLAGINEQFF	TRBV7-2	TRBJ2-1	TRBD2	-
TGCGCCAGCAGTTTGACAGGGTCCTACGAGCAGTACTTC	CASSLTGSYEQYF	TRBV10-1	TRBJ2-7	TRBD1	-
TGTGCCAGCAGTTTAGCGCGGGGGGCGGGCAATCAGCCCCAGCATTTT	CASSLARGAGNQPQHF	TRBV12-3/TRBV12-4	TRBJ1-5	-	once
TGTGCCAGCAGCTTAGATTCAGGGGGCTTGAAGACCCAGTACTTC	CASSLDSGGLKTQYF	TRBV7-9	TRBJ2-5	TRBD1	-
TGTGCCACCAGTGAGAGGACAGGGGGCATGACAGATACGCAGTATTTT	CATSERTGGMTDTQYF	TRBV24-1	TRBJ2-3	TRBD1	-
TGTGCCAGCAGCACGACTAGCGGGGAAACCGGGGAGCTGTTTTTT	CASSTTSGETGELFF	TRBV7-2	TRBJ2-2	TRBD2	-
TGTGCCTGGAGTGTTGGGGGGGATAGCACAGATACGCAGTATTTT	CAWSVGGDSTDTQYF	TRBV30	TRBJ2-3	TRBD2	once
TGTGCCAGCAGTCCCGACAGGGTAGCGGAGCAGTACTTC	CASSPDRVAEQYF	TRBV27	TRBJ2-7	TRBD1	-
TGTGCCAGCAGCTTTGGGGTGAACGAGCAGTACTTC	CASSFGVNEQYF	TRBV11-2	TRBJ2-7	-	-
TGTGCCACCAGTGATCGTCCGGAGACCCAGTACTTC	CATSDRPETQYF	TRBV24-1	TRBJ2-5	-	few
TGTGCCACCAGCAGAGATAATTTACAATACGAGCAGTACTTC	CATSRDNLQYEQYF	TRBV15	TRBJ2-7	-	-
TGTGCCAGCACCAAACTAGCGGGGGAGTCCTACAATGAGCAGTTCTTC	CASTKLAGESYNEQFF	TRBV7-6	TRBJ2-1	TRBD2	-
TGTGCCACCAGTGCTACAGTCAATCAGCCCCAGCATTTT	CATSATVNQPQHF	TRBV24-1	TRBJ1-5	-	-
TGCGCCAGCAGCCCGGGACAGGGGGTTTCGGAGACCCAGTACTTC	CASSPGQGVSETQYF	TRBV5-1	TRBJ2-5	TRBD1	-
TGTGCCAGCAGCTCGGACAGGGGAAACACCGGGGAGCTGTTTTTT	CASSSDRGNTGELFF	TRBV7-7	TRBJ2-2	TRBD1	once
TGCAGTGCTAGGGCACGGGACAGGGGGCTTAACTATGGCTACACCTTC	CSARARDRGLNYGYTF	TRBV20-1	TRBJ1-2	TRBD1	-
TGCAGTGCTAGAGATGATGACAGCCTATTCTATGGCTACACCTTC	CSARDDDSLFYGYTF	TRBV20-1	TRBJ1-2	-	-
TGCAGTGCTAGTGTTTATGGTATGACCAAGGGTGGCTACACCTTC	CSASVYGMTKGGYTF	TRBV20-1	TRBJ1-2	-	-
TGTGCCAGCAGCGTATCAGGGGACTATGGCTACACCTTC	CASSVSGDYGYTF	TRBV9	TRBJ1-2	-	-
TGTGCCAGCAGCTTAACGGGGCGGGGAGATACGCAGTATTTT	CASSLTGRGDTQYF	TRBV7-8	TRBJ2-3	-	-
TGTGCCAGCAGTGAAGCGTACGGAGGACCCCTCCACTTT	CASSEAYGGPLHF	TRBV6-1	TRBJ1-6	-	-
TGTGCCAGCAGCTTTGGAGACAGGGACTATGGGACTGAAGCTTTCTTT	CASSFGDRDYGTEAFF	TRBV7-3	TRBJ1-1	TRBD1	-
TGTGCCAGTAGTATGGGACTAGCGGGCACAGATACGCAGTATTTT	CASSMGLAGTDTQYF	TRBV19	TRBJ2-3	TRBD2	-
TGTGCCAGCAGCTCTACAGGGGACCGCACAGATACGCAGTATTTT	CASSSTGDRTDTQYF	TRBV5-4	TRBJ2-3	TRBD1	-
TGCAGTGCTCCCCCCTGGACTAGCGGGGGGGAGATCACCGGGGAGCTGTTTTTT	CSAPPWTSGGEITGELFF	TRBV20-1	TRBJ2-2	TRBD2	-
TGTGCCTCGGCGACAAGCGGTTTGAGCTATGGCTACACCTTC	CASATSGLSYGYTF	TRBV30	TRBJ1-2	-	-
TGTGCCAGCAGGGCTAGCGGGGGATCCTACGAGCAGTACTTC	CASRASGGSYEQYF	TRBV6-1	TRBJ2-7	TRBD2	-
TGTGCCAGCAGCCCCCCATTGATACGGGGAAAAGAGACCCAGTACTTC	CASSPPLIRGKETQYF	TRBV7-9	TRBJ2-5	-	-
TGTGCCAGCCAAAGGTCAGTCTCCGGCTCCTACAATGAGCAGTTCTTC	CASQRSVSGSYNEQFF	TRBV6-1	TRBJ2-1	-	once
TGCAGTGCTAGAGACCAGCGGGGGTCCTACAATGAGCAGTTCTTC	CSARDQRGSYNEQFF	TRBV20-1	TRBJ2-1	TRBD2	once
TGTGCCAGCAGTCGGCAGTCTAGTTATGGCTACACCTTC	CASSRQSSYGYTF	TRBV27	TRBJ1-2	-	few
TGTGCCAGCAGTACAGGACAGGGCGACATCTCTGGAAACACCATATATTTT	CASSTGQGDISGNTIYF	TRBV7-9	TRBJ1-3	TRBD1	few
TGTGCCAGCAGTTTCCGGGTTACCAATCAGCCCCAGCATTTT	CASSFRVTNQPQHF	TRBV27	TRBJ1-5	-	-